This TCR beta chain was identified in a study of Graves' ophthalmopathy and Graves' hyperthyroidism. Study results and caveats: In blood appeared most of the expanded thyroid clonotypes whose frequency exceeded 0.001. Ophthalmopathy could be told apart from stable hyperthyroidism by a 13-signature model (approximately 91% sensitivity, approximately 81% specificity).

RNA transcripts were the template, and TCR beta CDR3 regions were amplified from them. A first-round RT-PCR used HTBI primers, followed by a second-round multiplex PCR. Each CDR3 protein is one row after TCRdb ran MiXCR on the multiplex PCR reads. The sample consists of a few hundred thousand distinct CDR3 sequences, approximately 18% of them appearing once. The CDR3 has 15 residues. Germline V lookup: CDR1 GTSNPN, CDR2 SVGIG (reference sequence). Trimming shortened V by 0 bases and J by 6 bases, and 17 bases separated the two germline ends. This clonotype was counted at least ten times. Its antigen is still unknown.

J is TRBJ1-2 and V is TRBV30, with D possibly being TRBD1 (5 bases). Sample: peripheral blood. The TCR sequence derives from an adult woman with stable Graves' hyperthyroidism. The CDR3, as DNA: TGTGCCTGGAGTGTATTCGCCAGGGATTATGATGGCTACACCTTC. It yields the protein CAWSVFARDYDGYTF. The entire variable domain, with the rest obtained from reference TRBV30 and TRBJ1-2, is as follows: SQTIHQWPATLVQPVGSPLSLECTVEGTSNPNLYWYRQAAGRGLQLLFYSVGIGQISSEVPQNLSASRPQDRQFILSSKKLLLSDSGFYLCAWSVFARDYDGYTFGSGTRLTVV.